Sequencing of this T cell receptor beta chain was carried out in a study of cytomegalovirus exposure and HLA in healthy donors. Regarding this clone: Other DNA sequences in the same sample also yield this CDR3.

The CDR3 has 14 amino acids. Germline V gene data show CDR1 as SGHNT and CDR2 as YYREEE (reference sequence). With 0 bases clipped from V and 5 bases from J, the junction kept 2 bases outside the gene matches. The PCR had 60 Vbeta and 13 Jbeta primers. This table comes from immunoSEQ multiplex PCR, and its TCRdb copy is limited to in-frame clones, with some not included. The table shows roughly 130,000 clones, with 74% occurring only once. The chain uses TRBV5-4 and TRBJ2-5, with 9 bases lining up with TRBD2. This TCR derives from a woman aged 50 to 65 in good health and CMV-seropositive. Sequences were obtained from PBMCs. The CDR3 coding sequence is TGTGCCAGCAGCTTGGGCGGGGGGGGTGAGACCCAGTACTTC. Translated: CASSLGGGGETQYF.